Listed here are 15 T cell receptor beta chains from one sample, sequenced in a study of blood T cells in healthy people across ages. The second PCR ran about 6 to 12 cycles with a sample-barcoded 5' primer and J-beta primers. Via MiXCR, TCRdb re-called the 5' RACE reads, giving one row per CDR3 protein. Counted here are 600,000 or so distinct CDR3 sequences, 20% to 25% occurring once; the ten biggest clones make up approximately 3.7%. Material for sequencing was blood. These receptors were taken from a man between 65 and 79 years old in good health.

The chain links TRBV12-3 or TRBV12-4 to TRBJ1-5; tentative D call: TRBD1 (6 bases). V was clipped by 6 bases and J by 4 bases, with 19 bases between them. This CDR3 has 16 residues. The CDR3 sequence is CASSRTGPNVNQPQHF. Written as DNA, the CDR3 is TGTGCCAGCAGCCGAACAGGGCCTAACGTTAATCAGCCCCAGCATTTT.

The chain links TRBV10-3 to TRBJ2-1; 8 bases are shared with TRBD2. J lost 8 bases, V lost 10 bases, and 16 bases had no gene match. The germline CDR1 and CDR2 sequences are ENHRY and SYGVKD. The CDR3 extends over 15 amino acids. The CDR3 DNA reads as TGTGCCAGCAGCCCCCGGGGGGGAGCCTTGGATGAGCAGTTCTTC. Amino acid sequence: CASSPRGGALDEQFF.

The chain uses TRBV4-3 and TRBJ2-1; D may be TRBD1 (5 bases). Trimming shortened V by 3 bases and J by 4 bases, and 10 bases separated the two germline ends. The CDR3 spans 14 residues. Germline values: CDR1 LGHNA, CDR2 YSLEER. Here the CDR3 reads CASSQQRQYNEQFF. The CDR3 DNA reads TGCGCCAGCAGCCAGCAAAGACAGTACAATGAGCAGTTCTTC.

The V call is TRBV27, the J call TRBJ2-7; 9 nucleotides align to TRBD1. Germline values: CDR1 MNHEY, CDR2 SMNVEV (reference sequence). The CDR3 extends over 14 amino acids. With V trimmed by 6 bases and J by 4 bases, 7 bases remained unmatched. CDR3 bases: TGTGCCAGCAGATCCCGGACAGGGGTTTACGAGCAGTACTTC. It yields the protein CASRSRTGVYEQYF.

This clonotype was found a few times. The CDR3 is CASSDTSGGETQYF. CDR3 bases: TGTGCCAGCAGTGACACTAGCGGCGGGGAGACCCAGTACTTC. This chain links TRBV2 with TRBJ2-5; 8 bases agree with TRBD2. The J segment lost 5 bases and the V segment lost 3 bases, leaving 5 bases of the junction unmatched. This CDR3 has 14 residues. CDR1 and CDR2 (germline): SNHLY, FYNNEI.

The chain combines TRBV20-1 with TRBJ2-3; D tentatively reads TRBD1 or TRBD2 (5 bases each). This CDR3 region has 12 residues. The V gene's germline CDR1 is DFQATT and CDR2 SNEGSKA (reference sequence). Trimming took 6 bases from V and 9 from J, leaving 16 bases between them. The CDR3 nucleotides read TGCAGTGCCCTGGGACCCCGAGGGACGCAGTATTTT. It codes for CSALGPRGTQYF.

This clonotype came up a few times. The rearrangement uses TRBV20-1 and TRBJ2-1, with 8 bases fitting TRBD1. The end of the DNA is better explained by TRBJ2-5, so the J call may be wrong. In germline, CDR1 is DFQATT, CDR2 SNEGSKA (reference sequence). The CDR3 extends over 14 amino acids. The DNA of the CDR3 is TGCAGTGCTAGAGGTGGACAGGGCCGAGAGACCCAGTACTTC. This sequence encodes CSARGGQGRETQYF.

This clonotype occurred a few times. V gene TRBV5-1 combines with J gene TRBJ2-7, with 7 nucleotides matching TRBD2. This CDR3 is 16 amino acids long. Trimming removed 2 bases from V and 0 bases from J; junction bases left unmatched: 8. The germline V gene has CDR1 SGHRS and CDR2 YFSETQ. The CDR3 bases are TGCGCCAGCAGCTTATCGCTAGCGGCGAGCTCCTACGAGCAGTACTTC. This encodes CASSLSLAASSYEQYF.

A few counts support this clonotype. The gene calls are TRBV7-9 and TRBJ1-4; D remains ambiguous. The germline V gene encodes CDR1 SEHNR and CDR2 FQNEAQ (reference sequence). V was cut by 0 bases and J by 4 bases, with 9 bases left in between. The CDR3 length is 15 residues. The CDR3 DNA is TGTGCCAGCAGCTTAGCGGTGACGGTTAATGAAAAACTGTTTTTT. Its translation is CASSLAVTVNEKLFF.

Details on this clonotype: This CDR3 fails to terminate in the conserved phenylalanine or tryptophan, so it likely reflects a read error. The rearrangement joins TRBV7-9 to TRBJ2-5; the match to TRBD1 covers 7 bases. Germline-derived CDR1 and CDR2 are SEHNR and FQNEAQ (reference sequence). With 3 bases clipped from V and 3 bases from J, the junction kept 4 bases outside the gene matches. This CDR3 is built from 14 residues. CDR3 bases: TGTGCCAGCAGCTTCTCCGGGACAGAAGAGACCCAGTACCTC. Encoded protein: CASSFSGTEETQYL.

The chain couples TRBV4-3 to TRBJ2-7, with a tentative D call TRBD1 (6 bases). CDR1 and CDR2 from the germline V gene are LGHNA and YSLEER. V was clipped by 0 bases and J by 2 bases, with 11 bases between them. The CDR3 runs to 15 residues. CDR3 in amino acids: CASSQDWDKAYEQYF. The CDR3 nucleotides are TGCGCCAGCAGCCAAGACTGGGACAAGGCCTACGAGCAGTACTTC.

The CDR3 spells CASEGETQYF. DNA for the CDR3: TGTGCCAGTGAGGGAGAGACCCAGTACTTC. The chain combines TRBV19 with TRBJ2-5, with D tentatively TRBD2 (5 bases). The ends were cut back, 8 bases at V and 4 bases at J, with 5 bases in the middle. Germline V CDR1 and CDR2: LNHDA, SQIVND (reference sequence). The CDR3 length is 10 residues.

The DNA of the CDR3 is TGCGCCAGCGAGTCCGGGACAGGGGGTGAGACCCAGTACTTC. Translated: CASESGTGGETQYF. This chain connects TRBV5-1 to TRBJ2-5; 11 nucleotides line up with TRBD1. V dropped 7 bases and J dropped 5; count of bases not matched to a gene: 7. Germline values: CDR1 SGHRS, CDR2 YFSETQ. This CDR3 comprises 14 residues. The whole variable domain, remainder taken from reference TRBV5-1 and TRBJ2-5, is KAGVTQTPRYLIKTRGQQVTLSCSPISGHRSVSWYQQTPGQGLQFLFEYFSETQRNKGNFPGRFSGRQFSNSRSEMNVSTLELGDSALYLCASESGTGGETQYFGPGTRLLVL.

This chain joins TRBV7-9 and TRBJ2-3, with 10 positions matching TRBD2. V lost 4 bases to trimming and J lost 3 bases; unmatched junction nucleotides: 7. Germline values: CDR1 SEHNR, CDR2 FQNEAQ (reference sequence). This CDR3 region has 16 residues. The CDR3 DNA reads as TGTGCCAGCAGCTCCTTTAGCGGGAGGAGTACAGATACGCAGTATTTT. It is translated as CASSSFSGRSTDTQYF.

In DNA form, the CDR3 reads TGTGCCAGCAGTCCGCCCAGTTGGTACGGACAAGAGACCCAGTACTTC. Its protein product is CASSPPSWYGQETQYF. The chain joins TRBV28 to TRBJ2-7; D ambiguous. The J call is doubtful: the DNA matches TRBJ2-5 better. The germline gives CDR1 MDHEN, CDR2 SYDVKM. The CDR3 extends over 16 amino acids.